Following are 13 T cell receptor beta chains from one sample sequenced in a study of blood T cell repertoires in COVID-19. Only in-frame clones appear in the TCRdb table, and some are missing; sequencing was by immunoSEQ multiplex PCR. The sample consists of about 210,000 clones, around 86% of them appearing once. The specimen was PBMCs or T cells enriched from blood (not recorded which). These receptors originate from a woman aged 45-65 years with acute COVID-19.

The chain combines TRBV28 with TRBJ2-7, with TRBD1 identical over 9 bases. The CDR3 has 15 residues. The V gene's germline CDR1 is MDHEN and CDR2 SYDVKM. J gave up 3 bases and V 6 bases, and 9 bases lay outside the gene matches. CDR3 in amino acids: CASRPRQGDGYEQYF. As DNA, the CDR3 is TGTGCCAGCAGACCCAGACAGGGGGACGGCTACGAGCAGTACTTC.

The chain couples TRBV6-5 to TRBJ1-1; D is perhaps TRBD1 (6 bases). With 5 bases removed from V and 1 base from J, the gap between germline ends came to 14 bases. CDR1 and CDR2 from the germline V gene are MNHEY and SVGAGI. This CDR3 is 15 amino acids long. The CDR3 DNA follows: TGTGCCAGCAGTCTTCTGGGGGCCGGGAACACTGAAGCTTTCTTT. This codes for CASSLLGAGNTEAFF.

The chain has TRBV27 and TRBJ1-4, with 8 bases aligning to TRBD1. Germline CDR1 and CDR2: MNHEY and SMNVEV (reference sequence). This CDR3 has 17 amino acids. V was pared by 4 bases and J by 0 bases, with 7 bases of the junction left unmatched. In DNA, the CDR3 is TGTGCCAGCAGTTCCGACGACAGGGGTGCAACTAATGAAAAACTGTTTTTT. This encodes CASSSDDRGATNEKLFF. The full variable domain, in which reference TRBV27 and TRBJ1-4 provide the parts outside the CDR3, is EAQVTQNPRYLITVTGKKLTVTCSQNMNHEYMSWYRQDPGLGLRQIYYSMNVEVTDKGDVPEGYKVSRKEKRNFPLILESPSPNQTSLYFCASSSDDRGATNEKLFFGSGTQLSVL.

The chain has TRBV30 and TRBJ2-5; TRBD2 matches at 7 bases. CDR1 is GTSNPN, CDR2 SVGIG, per germline (reference sequence). V was pared by 0 bases and J by 1 base, with 8 bases of the junction left unmatched. There are 16 residues in the CDR3. The CDR3, as DNA: TGTGCCTGGAGTGTACGAGGGAGGGGCGGCCAAGAGACCCAGTACTTC. The encoded protein is CAWSVRGRGGQETQYF.

This clone was recorded only once. The chain couples TRBV5-1 to TRBJ2-3, with TRBD1 matching over 10 bases. The CDR3 contains 16 residues. Germline-derived CDR1 and CDR2 are SGHRS and YFSETQ. The J segment lost 0 bases and the V segment lost 4 bases, leaving 5 bases of the junction unmatched. CDR3 bases: TGCGCCAGCAGCGAAAGACAGGGGGCTAGCACAGATACGCAGTATTTT. Protein: CASSERQGASTDTQYF.

The rearrangement joins TRBV5-5 to TRBJ2-1, with unresolved D. CDR3 length equals 15 residues. Germline V gene lookup returns CDR1 SGHKS and CDR2 YYEKEE (reference sequence). V lost 0 bases to trimming and J lost 0 bases, with 7 bases between them. The CDR3 sequence is CASSLVGSSYNEQFF. Here the CDR3 DNA reads TGTGCCAGCAGCTTGGTGGGCAGCTCCTACAATGAGCAGTTCTTC.

The sample holds a few counts of this clone. The V and J genes are TRBV9 and TRBJ1-1, with D uncertain. Germline values: CDR1 SGDLS, CDR2 YYNGEE. CDR3 length: 15 residues. Trimming took 4 bases from V and 4 from J, leaving 17 bases between them. CDR3 sequence reads: CASSPRGSEATEAFF. In nucleotides, the CDR3 is TGTGCCAGCAGCCCACGAGGCTCGGAGGCCACTGAAGCTTTCTTT.

As DNA, the CDR3 is TGTGCCAGTAGGTGGAGGGGCAATTCACCCCTCCACTTT. Its translation is CASRWRGNSPLHF. This chain joins TRBV19 and TRBJ1-6; tentative D call: TRBD1 (5 bases). V gave up 6 bases and J gave up 7 bases, with 10 bases separating them. In germline, CDR1 is LNHDA, CDR2 SQIVND (reference sequence). This CDR3 region has 13 residues.

This clone was detected once. V usage is TRBV19 and J usage is TRBJ2-3; tentatively, D is TRBD2 (6 bases). This CDR3 is 15 amino acids long. CDR1 is LNHDA, CDR2 SQIVND, per germline (reference sequence). Trimming left V 3 bases short and J 1 base short, with 11 bases between. CDR3 sequence reads: CASSMGGMGTDTQYF. The CDR3 nucleotides are TGTGCCAGTAGTATGGGGGGAATGGGCACAGATACGCAGTATTTT.

The chain joins TRBV4-1 to TRBJ2-2; 9 bases line up with TRBD2. Germline CDR1 and CDR2: MGHRA and YSYEKL. The CDR3 has 17 residues. V gave up 3 bases and J gave up 4 bases; unmatched junction bases: 9. This CDR3 reads CASSQFWREGATGELFF. The CDR3 DNA sequence: TGCGCCAGCAGCCAGTTTTGGCGGGAGGGGGCCACCGGGGAGCTGTTTTTT.

CDR3 bases: TGTGCCAGCAGTTTACCCCCGGGGGATGGGGTGGCTTTCTTT. This sequence encodes CASSLPPGDGVAFF. This chain connects TRBV28 to TRBJ1-1; TRBD1 is a possible D gene (5 bases). The germline V and J ends were trimmed by 2 bases and 11 bases, with 18 bases remaining between them. Germline lookup yields CDR1 MDHEN and CDR2 SYDVKM. The length of the CDR3 is 14 residues.

The rearrangement uses TRBV19 and TRBJ1-1; D not resolved. The germline V and J ends were trimmed by 6 bases and 1 base, with 12 bases remaining between them. CDR1 is LNHDA, CDR2 SQIVND, per germline (reference sequence). This CDR3 has 14 residues. CDR3 in amino acids: CASSGLGGNTEAFF. CDR3 in DNA: TGTGCCAGTAGCGGGCTCGGAGGGAACACTGAAGCTTTCTTT. The whole variable domain, remainder taken from reference TRBV19 and TRBJ1-1, is DGGITQSPKYLFRKEGQNVTLSCEQNLNHDAMYWYRQDPGQGLRLIYYSQIVNDFQKGDIAEGYSVSREKKESFPLTVTSAQKNPTAFYLCASSGLGGNTEAFFGQGTRLTVV.

A few counts support this clone. The rearrangement joins TRBV7-6 to TRBJ1-1; 8 bases match TRBD1. The CDR3 sequence is 14 residues long. Germline V lookup: CDR1 SGHVS, CDR2 FNYEAQ. V was clipped by 4 bases and J by 2 bases; unmatched bases: 3. The CDR3 reads CASSSGQGNTEAFF. For the CDR3, the DNA is TGTGCCAGCAGCTCAGGACAGGGAAACACTGAAGCTTTCTTT.